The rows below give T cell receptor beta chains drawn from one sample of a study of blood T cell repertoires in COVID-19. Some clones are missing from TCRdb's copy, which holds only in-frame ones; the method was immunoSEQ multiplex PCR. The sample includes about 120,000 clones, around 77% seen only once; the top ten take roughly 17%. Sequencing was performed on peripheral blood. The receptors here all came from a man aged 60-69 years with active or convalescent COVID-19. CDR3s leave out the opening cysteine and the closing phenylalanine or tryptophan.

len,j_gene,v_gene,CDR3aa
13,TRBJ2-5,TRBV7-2,ASSLVAGGRETQY
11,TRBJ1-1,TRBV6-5,ASSWGHRIKAF
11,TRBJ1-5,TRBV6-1,ASSEWGQQPQH
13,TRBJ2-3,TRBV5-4,ASSQGLDKSDTQY
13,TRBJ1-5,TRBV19,ASRTTPRTGQPQH
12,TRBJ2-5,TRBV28,ASGRLRNQETQY
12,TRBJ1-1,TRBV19,ASNQGTRTGEAF
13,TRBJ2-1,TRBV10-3,AISESGQSYNEQF
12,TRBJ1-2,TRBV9,ASSVSPGGYGYT
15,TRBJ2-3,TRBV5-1,ASSPGAGLALTDTQY
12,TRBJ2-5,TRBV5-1,ASSETSPQETQY
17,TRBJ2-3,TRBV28,ASSSPHAIKDRGTDTQY
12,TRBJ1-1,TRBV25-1,ASSEYGPETEAF
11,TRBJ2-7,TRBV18,ASSQDRNYEQY
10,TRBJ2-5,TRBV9,ASSAAGSPQY
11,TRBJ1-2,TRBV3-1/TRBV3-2,ASSLSKGVGYT
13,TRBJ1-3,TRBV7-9,ASSQGVEAGNTIY
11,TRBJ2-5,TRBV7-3,ASSRSIQETQY
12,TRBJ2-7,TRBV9,ASSLGTQTYEQY
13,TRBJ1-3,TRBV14,ASSPDSYSGNTIY
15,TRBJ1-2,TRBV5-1,ASRSFQGATSNYGYT
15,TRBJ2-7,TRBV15,ATSRDPSPTSGYEQY
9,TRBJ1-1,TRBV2,ASSVYTEAF
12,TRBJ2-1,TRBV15,ATSRGQADNEQF
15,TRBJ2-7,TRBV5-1,ASSLIGTGSLPYEQY
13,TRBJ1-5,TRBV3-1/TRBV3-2,ASSPTGESNQPQH
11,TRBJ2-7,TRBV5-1,ASRSGGTYEQY
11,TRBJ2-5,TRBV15,ATSRDRSGTQY
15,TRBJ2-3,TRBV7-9,ASSLAGTSGSTDTQY
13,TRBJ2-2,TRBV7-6,ASSFFSGNTGELF
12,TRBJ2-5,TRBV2,ASRPGLESETQY